The 5 T cell receptor beta chains given below trace back to one sample, sequenced in a study of radiotherapy plus CTLA-4 blockade in lung cancer. Using immunoSEQ multiplex PCR, the repertoire was profiled, and TCRdb retains in-frame clones only, with some absent. In the table there are 81,000 or so clones, more than 85% of which are singletons. Sequencing used peripheral blood, obtained from a patient treated with radiotherapy plus ipilimumab. The source of these receptors is a human donor with non-small cell lung cancer who had stable disease on radiotherapy plus ipilimumab.

V gene TRBV5-6 combines with J gene TRBJ1-5, with 9 bases matching TRBD1. Germline loops: CDR1 SGHDT, CDR2 YYEEEE. Losses at the gene ends were 0 bases for V and 0 bases for J; bases not matched to a gene: 7. The CDR3 length is 18 residues. This chain's CDR3 is CASSLEGGTGYSNQPQHF. The CDR3 region has the DNA TGTGCCAGCAGCTTGGAAGGGGGGACAGGGTATAGCAATCAGCCCCAGCATTTT.

The chain links TRBV6-6 to TRBJ1-5; D is uncertain. Germline V gene sequence: CDR1 MNHNY, CDR2 SVGAGI (reference sequence). The CDR3 runs to 15 residues. Deletions cut 7 bases from V and 6 bases from J, with 19 bases between. Written as DNA, the CDR3 is TGTGCCAGCATTATGGGTCGCTTGCAGTCTCAGCCCCAGCATTTT. It encodes CASIMGRLQSQPQHF.

The V call is TRBV19, the J call TRBJ2-4; D is perhaps TRBD2 (6 bases). Germline CDR1 and CDR2: LNHDA and SQIVND (reference sequence). This CDR3 region has 14 residues. The V end was cut by 5 bases, the J end by 6 bases, with 14 bases between. In nucleotides, the CDR3 is TGTGCCAGTAGTGGGGCGGGATACCTAAACATTCAGTACTTC. Amino acids: CASSGAGYLNIQYF.

The chain couples TRBV19 to TRBJ2-5, with 12 bases aligning to TRBD2. The junction had 8 bases not matched to a gene; V was cut back by 4 bases and J by 2 bases. The CDR3 extends over 17 amino acids. Germline V lookup: CDR1 LNHDA, CDR2 SQIVND (reference sequence). The CDR3 DNA is TGTGCCAGTAGTAAGACTAGCGGGGGAGCCTTGCAAGAGACCCAGTACTTC. This sequence encodes CASSKTSGGALQETQYF.

V gene TRBV5-1 combines with J gene TRBJ1-1; 7 nucleotides align to TRBD1. CDR1 and CDR2 (germline): SGHRS, YFSETQ. After removal of 3 bases from V and 8 bases from J, the junction contained 4 bases not matched to a gene. This CDR3 comprises 12 residues. The CDR3 bases are TGCGCCAGCAGCTGGGGACAGAGAGAAGCTTTCTTT. Amino acids: CASSWGQREAFF.